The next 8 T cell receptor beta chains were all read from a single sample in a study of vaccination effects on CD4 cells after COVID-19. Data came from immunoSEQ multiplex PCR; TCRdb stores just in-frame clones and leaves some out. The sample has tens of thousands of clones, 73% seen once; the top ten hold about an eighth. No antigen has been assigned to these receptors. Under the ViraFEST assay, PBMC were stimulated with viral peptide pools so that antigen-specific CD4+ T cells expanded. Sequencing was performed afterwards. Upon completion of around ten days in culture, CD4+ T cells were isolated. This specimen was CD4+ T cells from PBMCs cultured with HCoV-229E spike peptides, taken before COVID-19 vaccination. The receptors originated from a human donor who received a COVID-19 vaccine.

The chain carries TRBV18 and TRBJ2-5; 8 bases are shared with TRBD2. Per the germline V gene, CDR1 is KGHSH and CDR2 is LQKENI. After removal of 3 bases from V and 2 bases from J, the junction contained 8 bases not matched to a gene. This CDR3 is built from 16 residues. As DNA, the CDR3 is TGTGCCAGCTCACCGCAAGTAGCGGGGAGACAAGAGACCCAGTACTTC. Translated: CASSPQVAGRQETQYF.

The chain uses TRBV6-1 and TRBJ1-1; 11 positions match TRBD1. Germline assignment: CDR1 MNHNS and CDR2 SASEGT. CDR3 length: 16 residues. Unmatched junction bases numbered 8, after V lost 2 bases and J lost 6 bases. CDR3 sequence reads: CASSETPGQGGSEAFF. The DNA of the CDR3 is TGTGCCAGCAGTGAAACACCGGGACAGGGGGGCTCTGAAGCTTTCTTT.

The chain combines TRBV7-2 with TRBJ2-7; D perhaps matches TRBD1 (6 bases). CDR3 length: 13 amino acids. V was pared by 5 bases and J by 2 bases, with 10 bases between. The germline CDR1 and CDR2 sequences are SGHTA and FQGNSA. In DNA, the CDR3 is TGTGCCAGCAGCCGACAGGAAACCTACGAGCAGTACTTC. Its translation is CASSRQETYEQYF.

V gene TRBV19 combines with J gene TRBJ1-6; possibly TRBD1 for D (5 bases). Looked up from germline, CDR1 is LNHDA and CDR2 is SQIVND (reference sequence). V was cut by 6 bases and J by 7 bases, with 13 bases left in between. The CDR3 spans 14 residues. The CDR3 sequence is CASSTARGNSPLHF. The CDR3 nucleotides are TGTGCCAGTAGCACGGCAAGGGGCAATTCACCCCTCCACTTT.

The CDR3 bases are TGTGCCAGCAGCCAATCTAGCGGGCAAACCTACGAGCAGTACTTC. It encodes CASSQSSGQTYEQYF. The chain joins TRBV4-2 to TRBJ2-7; 8 nucleotides align to TRBD2. Germline V gives CDR1 LGHNA, CDR2 YNFKEQ. Losses at the gene ends were 2 bases for V and 2 bases for J; bases not matched to a gene: 5. This CDR3 is 15 amino acids long.

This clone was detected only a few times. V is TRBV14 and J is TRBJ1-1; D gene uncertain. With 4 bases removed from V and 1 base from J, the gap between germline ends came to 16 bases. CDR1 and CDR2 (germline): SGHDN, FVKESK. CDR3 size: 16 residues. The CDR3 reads CASSPQAALWNTEAFF. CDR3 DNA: TGTGCCAGCAGCCCCCAAGCAGCTCTTTGGAACACTGAAGCTTTCTTT.

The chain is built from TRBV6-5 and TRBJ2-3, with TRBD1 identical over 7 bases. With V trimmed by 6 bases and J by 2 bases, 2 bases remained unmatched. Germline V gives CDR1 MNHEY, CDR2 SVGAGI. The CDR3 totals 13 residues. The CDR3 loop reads CASRGQYTDTQYF. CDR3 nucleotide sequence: TGTGCCAGCAGGGGACAGTACACAGATACGCAGTATTTT.

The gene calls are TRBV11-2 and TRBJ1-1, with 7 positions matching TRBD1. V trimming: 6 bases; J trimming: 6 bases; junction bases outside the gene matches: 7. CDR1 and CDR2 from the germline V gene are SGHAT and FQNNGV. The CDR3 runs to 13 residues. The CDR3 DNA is TGTGCCAGCAGTCGGGACAGTTTCCCTGAAGCTTTCTTT. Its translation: CASSRDSFPEAFF.